This note documents a single T cell receptor beta chain sequence. Its target is unknown. Specified treatment: oral pan-JAK inhibitor, 5-10 mg twice daily. Alopecia areata patients provided lesional scalp punch biopsies and peripheral blood. The sample is drawn from a study of CD8+ T cells in alopecia areata. Study-wide results and caveats: Significant decreases in scalp clonality and expanded CD8+ clones followed tofacitinib treatment.

RNA extraction was followed by reverse transcription into cDNA, which acted as the sequencing template. Sequenced by immunoSEQ multiplex PCR; TCRdb stores in-frame clones only, minus some. This repertoire shows about 180,000 clones, roughly half found once; its top ten account for around a tenth. The CDR3 runs to 16 residues. The germline V and J ends were trimmed by 1 base and 4 bases, with 16 bases remaining between them. Germline CDR1 is MGHRA and CDR2 is YSYEKL. The rearrangement uses TRBV4-1 and TRBJ2-5; D remains ambiguous. This material consisted of CD8+ T cells sorted from blood, taken around week 54, from a patient treated with tofacitinib. The source is a human donor with alopecia areata. CDR3 nucleotides: TGCGCCAGCAGCCAAGTCCGCGAGGCCGAAACAGAGACCCAGTACTTC. It specifies CASSQVREAETETQYF.